These 5 T cell receptor beta chains came from one sample sequenced in a study of blood T cell repertoires in COVID-19. Assay: immunoSEQ multiplex PCR; the TCRdb copy retains only in-frame clones and omits some. This repertoire shows 180,000 or so clones, 80% to 90% found once; its top ten account for roughly 3.9%. Sequences were obtained from peripheral blood. The receptor set was obtained from a man aged 18 to 30 with active or convalescent COVID-19.

In nucleotides, the CDR3 is TGTGCCAGCAGTTTATACGACGGGGTAATGGATACGCAGTATTTT. Protein product: CASSLYDGVMDTQYF. The chain has TRBV27 and TRBJ2-3; tentative D call: TRBD2 (5 bases). The germline CDR1 and CDR2 sequences are MNHEY and SMNVEV (reference sequence). V dropped 1 base and J dropped 6 bases, with 14 bases sitting between them. There are 15 residues in the CDR3.

The CDR3 sequence is CASSLSPATRDEQFF. The CDR3 DNA follows: TGTGCCAGTAGTCTCTCCCCCGCGACGCGGGATGAGCAGTTCTTC. This chain uses TRBV19 with TRBJ2-1; D perhaps matches TRBD2 (5 bases). This CDR3 has 15 amino acids. V was trimmed by 5 bases and J by 8 bases, leaving 19 bases between them. Per the germline V gene, CDR1 is LNHDA and CDR2 is SQIVND (reference sequence).

The chain is built from TRBV6-5 and TRBJ1-1, with 8 bases lining up with TRBD1. The CDR3 contains 14 residues. Germline loops: CDR1 MNHEY, CDR2 SVGAGI. J gave up 1 base and V 2 bases, and 0 bases lay outside the gene matches. The DNA for the CDR3 is TGTGCCAGCAGTTACGACAGGGGGAACACTGAAGCTTTCTTT. This codes for CASSYDRGNTEAFF.

The rearrangement uses TRBV2 and TRBJ2-3, with 7 bases identical to TRBD1. CDR3 length: 15 residues. Germline values: CDR1 SNHLY, CDR2 FYNNEI. Germline trimming cut 0 bases from V and 8 bases from J; bases unmatched to any gene: 8. The CDR3, as DNA: TGTGCCAGCAGTGAAGCCGGAACAGGGGTTGGTACGCAGTATTTT. Amino acids: CASSEAGTGVGTQYF. Based on the CDR3 plus reference TRBV2 and TRBJ2-3, the full variable domain is EPEVTQTPSHQVTQMGQEVILRCVPISNHLYFYWYRQILGQKVEFLVSFYNNEISEKSEIFDDQFSVERPDGSNFTLKIRSTKLEDSAMYFCASSEAGTGVGTQYFGPGTRLTVL.

The chain carries TRBV25-1 and TRBJ1-5; TRBD1 might be the D (6 bases). Deletions cut 1 base from V and 6 bases from J, with 10 bases between. This CDR3 contains 14 residues. Germline V gene sequence: CDR1 MGHDK, CDR2 SYGVNS. As DNA, the CDR3 is TGTGCCAGCAGTGAATCAGGGGATGGTCAGCCCCAGCATTTT. It yields the protein CASSESGDGQPQHF. Drawing the rest from reference TRBV25-1 and TRBJ1-5, the complete variable domain is EADIYQTPRYLVIGTGKKITLECSQTMGHDKMYWYQQDPGMELHLIHYSYGVNSTEKGDLSSESTVSRIRTEHFPLTLESARPSHTSQYLCASSESGDGQPQHFGDGTRLSIL.